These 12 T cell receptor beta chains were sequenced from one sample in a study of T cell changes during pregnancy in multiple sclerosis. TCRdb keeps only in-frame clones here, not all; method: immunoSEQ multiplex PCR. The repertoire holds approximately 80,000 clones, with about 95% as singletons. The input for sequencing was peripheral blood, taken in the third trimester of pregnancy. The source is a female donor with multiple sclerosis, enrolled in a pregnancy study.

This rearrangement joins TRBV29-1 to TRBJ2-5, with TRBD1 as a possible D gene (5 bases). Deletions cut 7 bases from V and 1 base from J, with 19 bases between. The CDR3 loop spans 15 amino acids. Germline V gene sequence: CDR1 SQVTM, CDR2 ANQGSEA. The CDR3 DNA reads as TGCAGCGCATCCAGGGTTTCGAGCCCCCAAGAGACCCAGTACTTC. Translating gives CSASRVSSPQETQYF.

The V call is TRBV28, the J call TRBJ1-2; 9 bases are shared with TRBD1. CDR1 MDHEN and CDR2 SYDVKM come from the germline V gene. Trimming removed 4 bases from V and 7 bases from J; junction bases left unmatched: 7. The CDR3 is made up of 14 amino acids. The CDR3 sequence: CASSSTGGSGGYTF. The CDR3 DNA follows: TGTGCCAGCAGTTCGACAGGGGGGTCCGGTGGCTACACCTTC.

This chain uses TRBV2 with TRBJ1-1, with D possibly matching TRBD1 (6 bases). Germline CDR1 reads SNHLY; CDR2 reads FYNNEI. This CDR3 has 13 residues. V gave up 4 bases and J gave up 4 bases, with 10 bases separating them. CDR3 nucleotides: TGTGCCAGCAGTGGACAGGTCTCCACTGAAGCTTTCTTT. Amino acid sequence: CASSGQVSTEAFF. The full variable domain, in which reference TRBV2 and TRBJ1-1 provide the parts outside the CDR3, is EPEVTQTPSHQVTQMGQEVILRCVPISNHLYFYWYRQILGQKVEFLVSFYNNEISEKSEIFDDQFSVERPDGSNFTLKIRSTKLEDSAMYFCASSGQVSTEAFFGQGTRLTVV.

The CDR3 loop reads CASSLVAARQETQYF. The CDR3 region has the DNA TGCGCCAGCAGCTTGGTGGCGGCCAGACAAGAGACCCAGTACTTC. The rearrangement joins TRBV5-1 to TRBJ2-5; unclear D gene. The germline V gene has CDR1 SGHRS and CDR2 YFSETQ. Trimming left V 0 bases short and J 2 bases short, with 11 bases between. This CDR3 is built from 15 residues. Based on the CDR3 plus reference TRBV5-1 and TRBJ2-5, the full variable domain is KAGVTQTPRYLIKTRGQQVTLSCSPISGHRSVSWYQQTPGQGLQFLFEYFSETQRNKGNFPGRFSGRQFSNSRSEMNVSTLELGDSALYLCASSLVAARQETQYFGPGTRLLVL.

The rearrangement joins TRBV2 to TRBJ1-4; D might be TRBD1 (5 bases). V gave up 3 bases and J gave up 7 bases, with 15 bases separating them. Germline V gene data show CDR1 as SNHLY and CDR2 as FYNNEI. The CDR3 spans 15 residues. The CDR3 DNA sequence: TGTGCCAGCAGTGACGGGGCAGGAGGGACTGAAAAACTGTTTTTT. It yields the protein CASSDGAGGTEKLFF.

The CDR3 here is CASRGPGQGTDTQYF. CDR3 DNA: TGTGCCAGCAGGGGACCGGGACAGGGCACAGATACGCAGTATTTT. The J gene is TRBJ2-3, the V gene TRBV6-5; TRBD1 matches at 8 bases. The V gene end was trimmed by 6 bases and the J gene end by 1 base; junction bases not matched to a gene: 6. The CDR3 has 15 amino acids. Germline CDR1 MNHEY, CDR2 SVGAGI.

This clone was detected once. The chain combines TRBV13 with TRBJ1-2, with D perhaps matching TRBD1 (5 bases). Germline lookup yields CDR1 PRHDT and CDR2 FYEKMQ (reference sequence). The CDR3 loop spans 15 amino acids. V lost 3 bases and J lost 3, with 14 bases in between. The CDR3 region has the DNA TGTGCCAGCAGCTTCGGCAGGGCATCTGACTATGGCTACACCTTC. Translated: CASSFGRASDYGYTF.

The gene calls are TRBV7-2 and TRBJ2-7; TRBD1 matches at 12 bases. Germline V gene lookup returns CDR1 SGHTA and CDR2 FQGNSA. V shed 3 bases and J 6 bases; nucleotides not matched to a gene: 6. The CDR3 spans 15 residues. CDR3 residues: CASSLGGQGAGEQYF. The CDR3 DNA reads TGTGCCAGCAGCTTGGGGGGACAGGGGGCGGGCGAGCAGTACTTC.

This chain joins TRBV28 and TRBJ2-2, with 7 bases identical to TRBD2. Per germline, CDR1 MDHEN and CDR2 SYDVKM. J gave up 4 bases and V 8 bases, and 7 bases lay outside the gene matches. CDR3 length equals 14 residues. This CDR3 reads CASDRDYTTGELFF. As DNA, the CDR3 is TGTGCCAGCGACCGGGACTACACCACCGGGGAGCTGTTTTTT.

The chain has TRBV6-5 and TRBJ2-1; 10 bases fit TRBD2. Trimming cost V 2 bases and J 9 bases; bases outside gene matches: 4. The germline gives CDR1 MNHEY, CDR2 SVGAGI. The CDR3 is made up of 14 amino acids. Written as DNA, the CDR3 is TGTGCCAGCAGTTACCAACTAGCGGGGAGTGAGCAGTTCTTC. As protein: CASSYQLAGSEQFF.

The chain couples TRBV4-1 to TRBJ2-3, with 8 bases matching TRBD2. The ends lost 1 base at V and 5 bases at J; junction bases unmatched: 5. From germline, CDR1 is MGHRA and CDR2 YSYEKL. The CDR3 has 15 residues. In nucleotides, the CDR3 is TGCGCCAGCAGCCAAGTCGGGGGGGCTCGAGATACGCAGTATTTT. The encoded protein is CASSQVGGARDTQYF.

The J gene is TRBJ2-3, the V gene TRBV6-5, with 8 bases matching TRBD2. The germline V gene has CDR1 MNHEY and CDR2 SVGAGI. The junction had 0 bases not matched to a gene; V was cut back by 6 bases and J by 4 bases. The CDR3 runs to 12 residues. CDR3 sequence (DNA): TGTGCCAGCAGGCGGGGGGCAGATACGCAGTATTTT. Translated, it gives CASRRGADTQYF.